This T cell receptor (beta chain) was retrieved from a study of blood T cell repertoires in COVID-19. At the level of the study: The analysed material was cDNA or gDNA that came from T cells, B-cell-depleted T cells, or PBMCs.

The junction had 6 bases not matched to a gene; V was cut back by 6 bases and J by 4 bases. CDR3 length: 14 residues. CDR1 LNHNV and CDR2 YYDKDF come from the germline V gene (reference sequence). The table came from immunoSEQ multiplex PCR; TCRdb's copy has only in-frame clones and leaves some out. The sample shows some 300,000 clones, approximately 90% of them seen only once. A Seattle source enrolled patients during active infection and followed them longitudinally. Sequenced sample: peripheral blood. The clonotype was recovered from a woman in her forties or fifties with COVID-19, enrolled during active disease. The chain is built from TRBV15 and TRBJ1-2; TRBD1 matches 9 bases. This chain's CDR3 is CATRERGQGYGYTF. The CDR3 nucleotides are TGTGCCACCAGGGAGCGGGGACAGGGCTATGGCTACACCTTC.